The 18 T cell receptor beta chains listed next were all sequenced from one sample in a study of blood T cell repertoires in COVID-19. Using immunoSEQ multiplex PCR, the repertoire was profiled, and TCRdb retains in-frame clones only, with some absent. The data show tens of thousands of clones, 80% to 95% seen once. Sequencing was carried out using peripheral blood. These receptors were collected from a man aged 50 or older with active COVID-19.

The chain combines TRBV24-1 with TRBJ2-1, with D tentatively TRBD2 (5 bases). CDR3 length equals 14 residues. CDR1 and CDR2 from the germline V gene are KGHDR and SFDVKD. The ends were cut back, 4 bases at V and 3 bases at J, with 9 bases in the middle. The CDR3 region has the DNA TGTGCCACCAGTGAAGGCCGGGGCTACAATGAGCAGTTCTTC. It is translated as CATSEGRGYNEQFF.

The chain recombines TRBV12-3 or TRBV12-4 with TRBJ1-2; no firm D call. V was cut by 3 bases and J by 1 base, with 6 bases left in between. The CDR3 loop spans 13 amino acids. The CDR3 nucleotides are TGTGCCAGCAGTTTTGAGGATAACTATGGCTACACCTTC. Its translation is CASSFEDNYGYTF.

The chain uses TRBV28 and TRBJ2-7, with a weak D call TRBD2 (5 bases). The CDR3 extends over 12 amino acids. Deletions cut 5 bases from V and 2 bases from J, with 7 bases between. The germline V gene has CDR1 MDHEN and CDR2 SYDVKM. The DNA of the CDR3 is TGTGCCAGCAGTACCGGGACCTACGAGCAGTACTTC. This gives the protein CASSTGTYEQYF.

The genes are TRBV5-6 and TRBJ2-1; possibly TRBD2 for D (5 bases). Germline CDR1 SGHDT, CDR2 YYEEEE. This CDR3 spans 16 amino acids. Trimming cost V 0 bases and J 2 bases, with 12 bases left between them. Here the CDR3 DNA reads TGTGCCAGCAGCTTGGGTACTAGAAGCGCCTACAATGAGCAGTTCTTC. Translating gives CASSLGTRSAYNEQFF.

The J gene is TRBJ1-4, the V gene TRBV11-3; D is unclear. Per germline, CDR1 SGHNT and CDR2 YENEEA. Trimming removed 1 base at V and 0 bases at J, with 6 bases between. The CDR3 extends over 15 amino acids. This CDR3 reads CASSLGHATNEKLFF. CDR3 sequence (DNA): TGTGCCAGCAGCTTAGGACACGCAACTAATGAAAAACTGTTTTTT.

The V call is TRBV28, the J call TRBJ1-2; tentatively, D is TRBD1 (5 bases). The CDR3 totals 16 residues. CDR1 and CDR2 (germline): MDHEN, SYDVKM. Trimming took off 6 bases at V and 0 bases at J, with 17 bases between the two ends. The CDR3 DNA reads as TGTGCCAGCAGCCCCCCTCGGACATCCTCTAACTATGGCTACACCTTC. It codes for CASSPPRTSSNYGYTF.

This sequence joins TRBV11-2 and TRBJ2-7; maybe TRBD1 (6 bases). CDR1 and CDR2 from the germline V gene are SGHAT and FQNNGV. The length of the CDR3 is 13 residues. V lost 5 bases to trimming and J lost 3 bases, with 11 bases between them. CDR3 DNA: TGTGCCAGCAGCAAAGACAGGTTCTACGAGCAGTACTTC. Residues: CASSKDRFYEQYF.

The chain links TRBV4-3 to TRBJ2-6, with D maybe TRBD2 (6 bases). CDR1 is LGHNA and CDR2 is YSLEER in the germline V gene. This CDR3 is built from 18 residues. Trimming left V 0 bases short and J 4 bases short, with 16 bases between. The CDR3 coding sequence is TGCGCCAGCAGCCAAGAGGGTCGGAGGGCGTCCGGGGCCAACGTCCTGACTTTC. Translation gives CASSQEGRRASGANVLTF.

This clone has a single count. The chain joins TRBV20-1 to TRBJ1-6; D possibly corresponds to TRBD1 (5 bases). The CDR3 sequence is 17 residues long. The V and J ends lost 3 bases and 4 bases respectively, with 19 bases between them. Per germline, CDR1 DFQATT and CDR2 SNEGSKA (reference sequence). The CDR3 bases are TGCAGTGCTAGTCGGGGGGGGACGGTAACATATAATTCACCCCTCCACTTT. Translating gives CSASRGGTVTYNSPLHF.

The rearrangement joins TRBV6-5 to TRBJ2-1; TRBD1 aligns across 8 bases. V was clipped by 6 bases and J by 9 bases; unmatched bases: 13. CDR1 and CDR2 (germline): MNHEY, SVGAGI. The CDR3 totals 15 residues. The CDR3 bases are TGTGCCAGCAGCCTCAAGGACAGGGTCTTGGGTGAGCAGTTCTTC. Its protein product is CASSLKDRVLGEQFF.

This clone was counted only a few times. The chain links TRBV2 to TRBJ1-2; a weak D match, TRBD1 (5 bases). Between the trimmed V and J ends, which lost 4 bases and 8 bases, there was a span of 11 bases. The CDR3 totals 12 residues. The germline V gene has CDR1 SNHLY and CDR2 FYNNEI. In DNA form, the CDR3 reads TGTGCCAGCAGTGTGTCAGGGCTCGGCTACACCTTC. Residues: CASSVSGLGYTF.

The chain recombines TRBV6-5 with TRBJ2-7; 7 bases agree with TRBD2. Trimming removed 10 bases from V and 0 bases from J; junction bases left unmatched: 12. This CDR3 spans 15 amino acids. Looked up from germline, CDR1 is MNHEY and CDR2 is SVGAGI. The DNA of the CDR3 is TGTGCCACGGCGGTCGAAGGGACTAACTCCTACGAGCAGTACTTC. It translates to CATAVEGTNSYEQYF.

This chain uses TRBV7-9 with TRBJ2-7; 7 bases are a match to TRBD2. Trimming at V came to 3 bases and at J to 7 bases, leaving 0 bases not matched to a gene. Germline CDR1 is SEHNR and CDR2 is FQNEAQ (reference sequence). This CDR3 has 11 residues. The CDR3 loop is CASSFGGEQYF. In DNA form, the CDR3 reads TGTGCCAGCAGCTTCGGGGGGGAGCAGTACTTC.

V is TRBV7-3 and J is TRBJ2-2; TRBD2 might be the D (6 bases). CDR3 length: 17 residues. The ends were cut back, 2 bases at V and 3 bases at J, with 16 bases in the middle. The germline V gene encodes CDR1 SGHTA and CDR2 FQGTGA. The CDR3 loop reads CASSLSGVGGDTGELFF. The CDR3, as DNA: TGTGCCAGCAGCTTATCGGGGGTCGGGGGAGACACCGGGGAGCTGTTTTTT.

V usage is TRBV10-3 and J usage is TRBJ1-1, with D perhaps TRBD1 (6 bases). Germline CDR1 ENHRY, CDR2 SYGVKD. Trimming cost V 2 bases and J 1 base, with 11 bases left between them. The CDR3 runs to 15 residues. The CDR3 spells CAISEPGGQNTEAFF. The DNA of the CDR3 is TGTGCCATCAGTGAGCCGGGGGGACAGAACACTGAAGCTTTCTTT.

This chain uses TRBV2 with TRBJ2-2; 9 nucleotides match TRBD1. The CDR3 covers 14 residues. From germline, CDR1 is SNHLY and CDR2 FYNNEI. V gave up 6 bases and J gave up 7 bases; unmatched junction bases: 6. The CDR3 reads CASRGQGRDGELFF. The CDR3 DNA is TGTGCCAGCAGGGGACAGGGACGTGACGGGGAGCTGTTTTTT.

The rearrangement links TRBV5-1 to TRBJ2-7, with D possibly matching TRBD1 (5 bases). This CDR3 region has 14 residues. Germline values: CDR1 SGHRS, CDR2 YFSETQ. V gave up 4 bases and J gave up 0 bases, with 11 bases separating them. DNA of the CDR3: TGCGCCAGCAGCCTGACAGCGATCTCCTACGAGCAGTACTTC. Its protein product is CASSLTAISYEQYF.

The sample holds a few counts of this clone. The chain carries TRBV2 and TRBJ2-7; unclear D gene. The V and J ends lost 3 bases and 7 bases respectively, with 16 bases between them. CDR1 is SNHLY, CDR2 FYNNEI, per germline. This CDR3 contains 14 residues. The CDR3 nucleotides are TGTGCCAGCAGTGATAGGCCTCTGCTGACAGAGCAGTACTTC. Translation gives CASSDRPLLTEQYF.